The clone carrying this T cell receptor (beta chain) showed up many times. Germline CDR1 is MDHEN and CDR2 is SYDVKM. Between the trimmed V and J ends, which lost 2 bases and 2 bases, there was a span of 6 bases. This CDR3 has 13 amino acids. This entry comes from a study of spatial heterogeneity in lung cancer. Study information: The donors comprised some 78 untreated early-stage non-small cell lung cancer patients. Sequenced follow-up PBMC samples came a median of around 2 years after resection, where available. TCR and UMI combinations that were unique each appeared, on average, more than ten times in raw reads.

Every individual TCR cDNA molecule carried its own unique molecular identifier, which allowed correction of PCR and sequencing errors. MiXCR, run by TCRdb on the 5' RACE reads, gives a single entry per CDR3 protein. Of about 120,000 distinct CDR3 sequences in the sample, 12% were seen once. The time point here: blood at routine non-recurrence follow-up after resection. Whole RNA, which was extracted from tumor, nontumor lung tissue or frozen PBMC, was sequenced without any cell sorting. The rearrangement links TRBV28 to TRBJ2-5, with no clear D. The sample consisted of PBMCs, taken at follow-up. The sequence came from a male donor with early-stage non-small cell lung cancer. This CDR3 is CASSLRVQETQYF. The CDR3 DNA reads TGTGCCAGCAGTTTACGAGTGCAAGAGACCCAGTACTTC.